This is a list of T cell receptor beta chains from one sample in a study of identical twins. TCRdb re-called the 5' RACE reads through MiXCR, storing one row per CDR3 protein. The sample shows 200,000 to 250,000 distinct CDR3 sequences, roughly 13% of them seen only once. The same data also contributed to another study, on yellow fever vaccine responses in identical twins.

Sequenced material: memory (CD45RO+) T cells sorted from blood. Receptors were obtained from a young woman in good health. Each CDR3 is given with its conserved first and last residue. Each record gives: D gene, J gene, clone size, V gene, CDR3 protein, CDR3 DNA. D genes are given only for firm matches. Part of the rows lack a size; the others show once, few, many or a class for expanded clones.

d_gene: NA
j_gene: TRBJ2-3
abundance: few
v_gene: TRBV5-1
CDR3aa: CASSFPGTDTQYF
CDR3nt: TGCGCCAGCAGCTTTCCGGGGACAGATACGCAGTATTTT

d_gene: TRBD1
j_gene: TRBJ2-5
abundance: NA
v_gene: TRBV2
CDR3aa: CASSMGQGAKSTQYF
CDR3nt: TGTGCCAGCAGTATGGGACAGGGGGCCAAGAGCACCCAGTACTTC

d_gene: NA
j_gene: TRBJ2-7
abundance: many
v_gene: TRBV4-2
CDR3aa: CASSQAREAYEQYF
CDR3nt: TGTGCCAGCAGCCAAGCGCGGGAAGCCTACGAGCAGTACTTC

d_gene: TRBD1
j_gene: TRBJ2-5
abundance: few
v_gene: TRBV10-3
CDR3aa: CAISESIGDRASETQYF
CDR3nt: TGTGCCATCAGTGAGTCGATAGGTGACAGGGCTTCGGAGACCCAGTACTTC

d_gene: TRBD2
j_gene: TRBJ2-5
abundance: NA
v_gene: TRBV9
CDR3aa: CASSVMGLAGGQETQYF
CDR3nt: TGTGCCAGCAGCGTCATGGGACTAGCGGGGGGGCAAGAGACCCAGTACTTC

d_gene: TRBD1
j_gene: TRBJ2-1
abundance: NA
v_gene: TRBV15
CDR3aa: CATSDIGQGVRQFF
CDR3nt: TGTGCCACCAGCGACATAGGACAGGGGGTCAGGCAGTTCTTC

d_gene: NA
j_gene: TRBJ1-3
abundance: NA
v_gene: TRBV4-2
CDR3aa: CASSQLNTRSSGDTIYF
CDR3nt: TGTGCCAGCAGCCAACTAAATACGCGGAGCTCTGGAGACACCATATATTTT

d_gene: TRBD2
j_gene: TRBJ2-7
abundance: NA
v_gene: TRBV4-3
CDR3aa: CASSQDGGDEQYF
CDR3nt: TGCGCCAGCAGCCAAGATGGGGGGGACGAGCAGTACTTC

d_gene: TRBD2
j_gene: TRBJ2-1
abundance: NA
v_gene: TRBV10-3
CDR3aa: CAIRSGGLGEQFF
CDR3nt: TGTGCCATCCGGAGCGGGGGTTTAGGTGAGCAGTTCTTC

d_gene: TRBD2
j_gene: TRBJ2-2
abundance: many
v_gene: TRBV27
CDR3aa: CASAPGLAVTGELFF
CDR3nt: TGTGCCAGCGCGCCGGGACTAGCGGTCACCGGGGAGCTGTTTTTT

d_gene: TRBD2
j_gene: TRBJ2-1
abundance: many
v_gene: TRBV29-1
CDR3aa: CSVSGLDSYNEQFF
CDR3nt: TGCAGCGTTTCCGGACTAGACTCCTACAATGAGCAGTTCTTC

d_gene: NA
j_gene: TRBJ1-3
abundance: many
v_gene: TRBV12-3/TRBV12-4
CDR3aa: CASSLGGAGNTIYF
CDR3nt: TGTGCCAGCAGTTTAGGCGGGGCTGGAAACACCATATATTTT

d_gene: NA
j_gene: TRBJ1-6
abundance: many
v_gene: TRBV6-5
CDR3aa: CASRLYGGSYNSPLHF
CDR3nt: TGTGCCAGCAGATTATACGGGGGCTCCTATAATTCACCCCTCCACTTT

d_gene: TRBD2
j_gene: TRBJ2-7
abundance: many
v_gene: TRBV7-2
CDR3aa: CASSLGGGFSYEQYF
CDR3nt: TGTGCCAGCAGCTTAGGCGGGGGGTTTTCCTACGAGCAGTACTTC

d_gene: NA
j_gene: TRBJ1-2
abundance: few
v_gene: TRBV6-5
CDR3aa: CASSSQGRDYGYTF
CDR3nt: TGTGCCAGCAGTTCACAGGGACGGGACTATGGCTACACCTTC

d_gene: TRBD2
j_gene: TRBJ2-5
abundance: few
v_gene: TRBV9
CDR3aa: CASSGPSGQETQYF
CDR3nt: TGTGCCAGCAGCGGCCCTAGCGGCCAAGAGACCCAGTACTTC

d_gene: NA
j_gene: TRBJ2-1
abundance: NA
v_gene: TRBV7-2
CDR3aa: CASSPGGFGYNEQFF
CDR3nt: TGTGCCAGCAGCCCGGGGGGCTTCGGCTACAATGAGCAGTTCTTC

d_gene: NA
j_gene: TRBJ2-5
abundance: NA
v_gene: TRBV28
CDR3aa: CASRGEPSRETQYF
CDR3nt: TGTGCCAGCAGGGGGGAGCCTTCGCGGGAGACCCAGTACTTC

d_gene: NA
j_gene: TRBJ2-5
abundance: few
v_gene: TRBV20-1
CDR3aa: CSARRPAASTQETQYF
CDR3nt: TGCAGTGCTAGGAGGCCCGCGGCCTCCACGCAAGAGACCCAGTACTTC

d_gene: NA
j_gene: TRBJ2-2
abundance: NA
v_gene: TRBV7-2
CDR3aa: CASSQRRGGGGELFF
CDR3nt: TGTGCCAGCAGCCAACGGCGAGGAGGAGGCGGAGAGCTGTTTTTT

d_gene: NA
j_gene: TRBJ2-7
abundance: NA
v_gene: TRBV7-9
CDR3aa: CASSHTGSEQYF
CDR3nt: TGTGCCAGCAGTCATACAGGGAGCGAGCAGTACTTC

d_gene: TRBD1
j_gene: TRBJ2-7
abundance: NA
v_gene: TRBV5-5
CDR3aa: CASSPGTAEQYF
CDR3nt: TGTGCCAGCAGCCCCGGGACAGCCGAGCAGTACTTC

d_gene: NA
j_gene: TRBJ1-4
abundance: many
v_gene: TRBV25-1
CDR3aa: CASSESGGKNEKLFF
CDR3nt: TGTGCCAGCAGTGAATCCGGGGGGAAGAATGAAAAACTGTTTTTT

d_gene: TRBD2
j_gene: TRBJ2-2
abundance: many
v_gene: TRBV4-3
CDR3aa: CASSHPTSGRNTGELFF
CDR3nt: TGCGCCAGCAGCCACCCCACTAGCGGGAGGAACACCGGGGAGCTGTTTTTT

d_gene: TRBD2
j_gene: TRBJ2-1
abundance: NA
v_gene: TRBV15
CDR3aa: CATSSESGSYNEQFF
CDR3nt: TGTGCCACCAGCAGTGAGAGCGGGAGCTACAATGAGCAGTTCTTC

d_gene: NA
j_gene: TRBJ2-4
abundance: NA
v_gene: TRBV5-1
CDR3aa: CASSPGSMDIQYF
CDR3nt: TGCGCCAGCAGCCCAGGGTCGATGGACATTCAGTACTTC

d_gene: NA
j_gene: TRBJ2-6
abundance: few
v_gene: TRBV6-1
CDR3aa: CASSPRVGANVLTF
CDR3nt: TGTGCCAGCAGCCCCAGGGTTGGGGCCAACGTCCTGACTTTC

d_gene: NA
j_gene: TRBJ2-4
abundance: many
v_gene: TRBV7-2
CDR3aa: CASSLAEWEAPRGKNIQYF
CDR3nt: TGTGCCAGCAGCTTAGCGGAGTGGGAGGCGCCGCGTGGCAAAAACATTCAGTACTTC

d_gene: NA
j_gene: TRBJ1-1
abundance: many
v_gene: TRBV3-1
CDR3aa: CASSWDKMNTEAFF
CDR3nt: TGTGCCAGCAGCTGGGACAAAATGAACACTGAAGCTTTCTTT

d_gene: NA
j_gene: TRBJ2-5
abundance: NA
v_gene: TRBV11-1
CDR3aa: CASSLILAGMGETQYF
CDR3nt: TGTGCCAGCAGCTTAATCCTGGCGGGGATGGGCGAGACCCAGTACTTC

d_gene: TRBD2
j_gene: TRBJ2-1
abundance: NA
v_gene: TRBV28
CDR3aa: CASSLWLAGLSYNEQFF
CDR3nt: TGTGCCAGCAGTTTGTGGCTAGCGGGGCTATCCTACAATGAGCAGTTCTTC

d_gene: TRBD1
j_gene: TRBJ2-3
abundance: many
v_gene: TRBV14
CDR3aa: CASSPPGQGWTDTQYF
CDR3nt: TGTGCCAGCAGCCCACCCGGACAGGGGTGGACAGATACGCAGTATTTT

d_gene: TRBD2
j_gene: TRBJ2-2
abundance: many
v_gene: TRBV10-3
CDR3aa: CAISDGLAGTGELFF
CDR3nt: TGTGCCATCAGTGACGGGCTAGCGGGGACCGGGGAGCTGTTTTTT

d_gene: NA
j_gene: TRBJ1-2
abundance: few
v_gene: TRBV12-3/TRBV12-4
CDR3aa: CASSFQGNYGYTF
CDR3nt: TGTGCCAGCAGTTTTCAGGGTAACTATGGCTACACCTTC

d_gene: NA
j_gene: TRBJ1-1
abundance: NA
v_gene: TRBV6-1
CDR3aa: CASRIQGGGEAFF
CDR3nt: TGTGCCAGCAGGATCCAAGGGGGGGGTGAAGCTTTCTTT

d_gene: NA
j_gene: TRBJ2-3
abundance: NA
v_gene: TRBV12-5
CDR3aa: CASGLPRGTRPDTQYF
CDR3nt: TGTGCTAGTGGTTTGCCACGGGGGACTCGACCAGATACGCAGTATTTT

d_gene: NA
j_gene: TRBJ2-7
abundance: NA
v_gene: TRBV7-2
CDR3aa: CASSPTRDSPREQYF
CDR3nt: TGTGCCAGCAGCCCTACCCGGGACTCGCCACGGGAGCAGTACTTC

d_gene: TRBD2
j_gene: TRBJ2-1
abundance: few
v_gene: TRBV2
CDR3aa: CASSRSGTSGSNEQFF
CDR3nt: TGTGCCAGCAGCCGATCCGGGACTAGCGGGAGCAATGAGCAGTTCTTC

d_gene: NA
j_gene: TRBJ2-3
abundance: few
v_gene: TRBV7-9
CDR3aa: CASSLTVSSTDTQYF
CDR3nt: TGTGCCAGCAGCTTAACAGTCAGTAGCACAGATACGCAGTATTTT

d_gene: NA
j_gene: TRBJ2-7
abundance: few
v_gene: TRBV27
CDR3aa: CASSSGQIYEQYF
CDR3nt: TGTGCCAGCAGTTCAGGACAGATCTACGAGCAGTACTTC